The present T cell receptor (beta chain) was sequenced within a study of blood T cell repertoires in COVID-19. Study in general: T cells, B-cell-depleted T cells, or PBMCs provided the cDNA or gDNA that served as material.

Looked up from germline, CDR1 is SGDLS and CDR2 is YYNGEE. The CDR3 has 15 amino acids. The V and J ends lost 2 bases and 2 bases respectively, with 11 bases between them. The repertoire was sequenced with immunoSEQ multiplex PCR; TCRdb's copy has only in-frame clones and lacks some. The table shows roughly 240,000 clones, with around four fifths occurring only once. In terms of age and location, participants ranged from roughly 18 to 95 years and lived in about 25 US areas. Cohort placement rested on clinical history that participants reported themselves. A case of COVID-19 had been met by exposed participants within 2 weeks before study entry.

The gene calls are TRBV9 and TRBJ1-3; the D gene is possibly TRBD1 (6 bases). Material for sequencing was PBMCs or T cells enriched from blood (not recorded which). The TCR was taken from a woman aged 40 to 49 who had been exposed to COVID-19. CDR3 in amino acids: CASSVGQPTGNTIYF. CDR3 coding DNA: TGTGCCAGCAGCGTTGGACAGCCAACTGGAAACACCATATATTTT.